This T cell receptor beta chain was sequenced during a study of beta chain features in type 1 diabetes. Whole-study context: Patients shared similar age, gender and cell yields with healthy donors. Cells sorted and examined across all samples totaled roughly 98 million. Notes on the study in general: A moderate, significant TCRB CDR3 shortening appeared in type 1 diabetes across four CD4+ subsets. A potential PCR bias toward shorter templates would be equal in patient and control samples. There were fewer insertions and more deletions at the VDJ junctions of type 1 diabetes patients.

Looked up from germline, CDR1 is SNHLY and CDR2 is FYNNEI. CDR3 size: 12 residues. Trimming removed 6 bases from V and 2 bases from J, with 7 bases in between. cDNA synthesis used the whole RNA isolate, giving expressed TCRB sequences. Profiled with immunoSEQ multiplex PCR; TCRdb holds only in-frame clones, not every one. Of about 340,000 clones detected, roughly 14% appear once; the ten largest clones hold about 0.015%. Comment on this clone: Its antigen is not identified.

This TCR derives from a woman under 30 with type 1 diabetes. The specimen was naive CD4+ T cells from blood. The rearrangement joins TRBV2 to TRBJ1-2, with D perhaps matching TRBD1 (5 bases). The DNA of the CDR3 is TGTGCCAGCAGAAGACAGAACTATGGCTACACCTTC. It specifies CASRRQNYGYTF.